What follows is one T cell receptor (beta chain) and its context. Authors' processing steps: Reference gene primer amplification gave nucleated cell count estimates. Sequencing was performed with immunoSEQ multiplex PCR; in TCRdb, only in-frame clones are kept and a portion is missing. V and J calls and clone size are those listed in that table; D and trimming were worked out from the DNA. The repertoire holds 150,000 to 200,000 clones, with approximately 79% as singletons. These data originate in a study of blood T cell repertoires in COVID-19. Study context: Samples taken during acute and convalescent COVID-19 were collected in the United States, Italy and Spain. In each case, the material was cDNA or gDNA derived from T cells, B-cell-depleted T cells, or PBMCs.

Sequenced material: peripheral blood. The sequence was collected from a woman older than 75 with acute or convalescent COVID-19.

CDR3 amino acids: CASSPGREFYGYTF. CDR3 sequence (DNA): TGTGCCAGCTCACCGGGGCGGGAGTTCTATGGCTACACCTTC. The gene calls are TRBV18 and TRBJ1-2; a weak D match, TRBD1 (5 bases). In germline, CDR1 is KGHSH, CDR2 LQKENI. V dropped 3 bases and J dropped 4 bases, with 12 bases sitting between them. This CDR3 comprises 14 residues.